The rows below give T cell receptor beta chains drawn from one sample of a study of metastatic and nonmetastatic thyroid tumors. MiXCR reprocessed the PCR reads for TCRdb. The profile covers about 17,000 clones, with roughly a quarter appearing a single time and around 7.5% taken by the ten largest. Sequencing input: adjacent normal tissue. These receptors originate from a female donor with papillary thyroid cancer or a benign thyroid nodule (not recorded which). Some clones in this sample may be carry-over from other donors' samples. CDR3s include the opening cysteine and the closing phenylalanine or tryptophan. A D gene is named only where the DNA matches it firmly. A clone size is listed for some rows: how often the clone was seen (once, few, many), or a class if it is expanded.

DNA: TGCGCCAGCAGCTCCGGGCCCGTTGACAGCCTCTACAATGAGCAGTTCTTC; CDR3: CASSSGPVDSLYNEQFF; V: TRBV5-1; size: .; D: .; J: TRBJ2-1
DNA: TGTGCCAGCAGTCTTCGGGCTAGCGGCTACAATGAGCAGTTCTTC; CDR3: CASSLRASGYNEQFF; V: TRBV27; size: medium-sized; D: TRBD2; J: TRBJ2-1
DNA: TGTGCCAGCAGTTTAGGACAGGGGGCTGGAAACACCATATATTTT; CDR3: CASSLGQGAGNTIYF; V: TRBV6-1; size: medium-sized; D: TRBD1; J: TRBJ1-3
DNA: TGTGCCAGCAGCTTAGAATTCCAAGGGGGGTACGAGCAGTACTTC; CDR3: CASSLEFQGGYEQYF; V: TRBV7-8; size: few; D: .; J: TRBJ2-7
DNA: TGCAGTTGGGACATGCCTTCCTACGAGCAGTACTTC; CDR3: CSWDMPSYEQYF; V: TRBV20-1; size: .; D: .; J: TRBJ2-7
DNA: TGTGCCAGCAGTGTTAGCGGCGACAATGAGCAGTTCTTC; CDR3: CASSVSGDNEQFF; V: TRBV2; size: many; D: .; J: TRBJ2-1
DNA: TGCAGTGCTAGAGATAACCGCAGGGGTGGTTCTTTCTTT; CDR3: CSARDNRRGGSFF; V: TRBV20-1; size: many; D: .; J: TRBJ1-1
DNA: TGCGCCAGCAGCTTGAATGCGTATAACAATGAGCAGTTCTTC; CDR3: CASSLNAYNNEQFF; V: TRBV5-1; size: many; D: .; J: TRBJ2-1
DNA: TGTGCCAGCAGTGAAGAGCGGGTGGTCCGGCGAGAGCAGTTCTTC; CDR3: CASSEERVVRREQFF; V: TRBV25-1; size: medium-sized; D: .; J: TRBJ2-1
DNA: TGTGCCTGGCGGACGGTAAGCACAGATACGCAGTATTTT; CDR3: CAWRTVSTDTQYF; V: TRBV30; size: many; D: .; J: TRBJ2-3
DNA: TGCGCCAGCAGCCCCTTACTAGTTAGGGATGGTGAGCAGTTCTTC; CDR3: CASSPLLVRDGEQFF; V: TRBV5-1; size: .; D: .; J: TRBJ2-1
DNA: TGTGCCAGCAGCGGCCATAGCGGGAGGTCCTACAATGAGCAGTTCTTC; CDR3: CASSGHSGRSYNEQFF; V: TRBV14; size: many; D: TRBD2; J: TRBJ2-1
DNA: TGCAGTGCTAGGGGGACTAGCGGGAGGTGGTACGAGCAGTACTTC; CDR3: CSARGTSGRWYEQYF; V: TRBV20-1; size: .; D: TRBD2; J: TRBJ2-7
DNA: TGCAGTGCTAGCTTATTCGGGACAGGATCCTATGGCTACACCTTC; CDR3: CSASLFGTGSYGYTF; V: TRBV20-1; size: .; D: TRBD1; J: TRBJ1-2
DNA: TGTGCCAGCGGGCAGGTACCAACCGGGGAGCTGTTTTTT; CDR3: CASGQVPTGELFF; V: TRBV6-2/TRBV6-3; size: .; D: .; J: TRBJ2-2
DNA: TGTGCCAGCAGCATTGACCCAACGCGGGAGCAGTACTTC; CDR3: CASSIDPTREQYF; V: TRBV6-1; size: .; D: .; J: TRBJ2-7
DNA: TGTGCCAGTAGTGTCCTTGAATCGGACAATGAGCAGTTCTTC; CDR3: CASSVLESDNEQFF; V: TRBV19; size: .; D: .; J: TRBJ2-1
DNA: TGCAGTGCTGCGGAATATAGGGTGGCCGCCGGGGAGCTGTTTTTT; CDR3: CSAAEYRVAAGELFF; V: TRBV20-1; size: many; D: .; J: TRBJ2-2
DNA: TGTGCCAGTAGTGTCCTTGAAGCGGGCAATGAGCAGTTCTTC; CDR3: CASSVLEAGNEQFF; V: TRBV19; size: few; D: .; J: TRBJ2-1
DNA: TGTGCCAGCAGCTTAGCTGGGACAGTGGGCAATGAGCAGTTCTTC; CDR3: CASSLAGTVGNEQFF; V: TRBV7-8; size: many; D: TRBD1; J: TRBJ2-1
DNA: TGTGCCAGCAGCTGGTGGTCCGGGATGCCGTTCGTATACGAGCAGTACTTC; CDR3: CASSWWSGMPFVYEQYF; V: TRBV5-4; size: .; D: .; J: TRBJ2-7
DNA: TGCAGTGCTAGCGAAGGGGCCTACACCCAAGGGACCCAGTACTTC; CDR3: CSASEGAYTQGTQYF; V: TRBV20-1; size: .; D: .; J: TRBJ2-5
DNA: TGTGCCAGCAGCGCCCCCCCAGCGGTGGGCCCAGATACGCAGTATTTT; CDR3: CASSAPPAVGPDTQYF; V: TRBV6-1; size: few; D: .; J: TRBJ2-3
DNA: TGCGCCAGCAGCTTGTATAGGCGAGAGTTGAACACTGAAGCTTTCTTT; CDR3: CASSLYRRELNTEAFF; V: TRBV5-1; size: many; D: .; J: TRBJ1-1
DNA: TGCGCCAGCAGCCCCCGCCCCCCCGGTAGGACCGGGGAGCTGTTTTTT; CDR3: CASSPRPPGRTGELFF; V: TRBV5-1; size: many; D: .; J: TRBJ2-2
DNA: TGTGCCAGCAGTGACTCGAGATGTCTAGCGGGAGTTTGGGGCACAGATACGCAGTATTTT; CDR3: CASSDSRCLAGVWGTDTQYF; V: TRBV6-4; size: few; D: TRBD2; J: TRBJ2-3
DNA: TGTGCCAGTAGTTCGGGGACTAGTTTCAGCGAGCAGTACTTC; CDR3: CASSSGTSFSEQYF; V: TRBV19; size: few; D: TRBD2; J: TRBJ2-7
DNA: TGTGCCAGCAGGCCAGGACTGATGAATCGGCCCCAGCATTTT; CDR3: CASRPGLMNRPQHF; V: TRBV28; size: few; D: .; J: TRBJ1-5
DNA: TGTGCCAGCAGTTTTGGGACCTACACCGGGTATCTGTTTTTT; CDR3: CASSFGTYTGYLFF; V: TRBV27; size: .; D: .; J: TRBJ2-2
DNA: TGTGCCAGCAGCGTTAGGTACCCAACCGGGGAGCTGTTTTTT; CDR3: CASSVRYPTGELFF; V: TRBV9; size: many; D: .; J: TRBJ2-2
DNA: TGTGCCAGCAGTTGGAATAGCAATCAGCCCCAGCATTTT; CDR3: CASSWNSNQPQHF; V: TRBV6-1; size: medium-sized; D: .; J: TRBJ1-5
DNA: TGCAGTGCTCGAACTCCAGCGACCAGCTCCTACGAGCAGTACTTC; CDR3: CSARTPATSSYEQYF; V: TRBV20-1; size: medium-sized; D: .; J: TRBJ2-7
DNA: TGTGCCAGTAGTACCCTCGAGTATTGTGAAGCTTTCTTT; CDR3: CASSTLEYCEAFF; V: TRBV19; size: few; D: .; J: TRBJ1-1
DNA: TGTGCCATCAGTGAGGACAACAATCAGCCCCAGCATTTT; CDR3: CAISEDNNQPQHF; V: TRBV10-3; size: many; D: .; J: TRBJ1-5
DNA: TGTGCCATCAGTGAGGAAACCCGAGAGCAAACACTGTTTTTT; CDR3: CAISEETREQTLFF; V: TRBV10-3; size: once; D: .; J: TRBJ1-4
DNA: TGTGCCAGCAGCTTAGGGACAGGGGGCGAAAAACTGTTTTTT; CDR3: CASSLGTGGEKLFF; V: TRBV7-9; size: .; D: TRBD1; J: TRBJ1-4
DNA: TGTGCCTGGAGTGTCCAGCCAGGCGGCGATCAGCCCCAGCATTTT; CDR3: CAWSVQPGGDQPQHF; V: TRBV30; size: many; D: .; J: TRBJ1-5
DNA: TGCAGTGAAATGGGAGGGACCTACGAGCAGTACTTC; CDR3: CSEMGGTYEQYF; V: TRBV20-1; size: .; D: TRBD2; J: TRBJ2-7